What follows are 14 T cell receptor beta chains derived from one specimen sequenced in a study of blood T cell repertoires in COVID-19. TCRdb's table, derived via immunoSEQ multiplex PCR, lists solely in-frame clones and lacks some. The sample consists of around 380,000 clones, around 84% of them appearing once. Sequences were obtained from peripheral blood. All receptors come from a human donor with acute or convalescent COVID-19. The donor label of this sample is uncertain.

The chain joins TRBV5-1 to TRBJ2-7, with 7 bases fitting TRBD1. CDR1 and CDR2 (germline): SGHRS, YFSETQ. The CDR3 is made up of 14 amino acids. Germline trimming cut 4 bases from V and 2 bases from J; bases unmatched to any gene: 6. This chain's CDR3 is CASSLGQRTYEQYF. In DNA, the CDR3 is TGCGCCAGCAGCCTGGGACAGCGCACCTACGAGCAGTACTTC.

This chain connects TRBV5-5 to TRBJ1-5; no definite D call. Trimming took 2 bases from V and 4 from J, leaving 10 bases between them. Germline CDR1 is SGHKS and CDR2 is YYEKEE (reference sequence). The length of the CDR3 is 14 residues. Written as DNA, the CDR3 is TGTGCCAGCAGCTTTTCCGGGAAGAATCAGCCCCAGCATTTT. Its protein product is CASSFSGKNQPQHF.

The chain joins TRBV7-7 to TRBJ2-5; D is unclear. Germline V gives CDR1 SSHAT, CDR2 FNYEAQ (reference sequence). Trimming shortened V by 8 bases and J by 1 base, and 8 bases separated the two germline ends. The CDR3 has 12 residues. The CDR3 nucleotides read TGTGCCAGCGGTGTCAGCCAAGAGACCCAGTACTTC. Amino acids: CASGVSQETQYF.

The chain carries TRBV7-2 and TRBJ1-3; 8 nucleotides match TRBD1. From germline, CDR1 is SGHTA and CDR2 FQGNSA. CDR3 length: 13 amino acids. Germline trimming cut 4 bases from V and 7 bases from J; bases unmatched to any gene: 3. The CDR3, as DNA: TGTGCCAGCAGCTGGGGACAGGCTAACACCATATATTTT. It specifies CASSWGQANTIYF.

The gene calls are TRBV5-1 and TRBJ1-5; perhaps TRBD1 as D (6 bases). V lost 0 bases to trimming and J lost 1 base, with 17 bases between them. CDR1 and CDR2 (germline): SGHRS, YFSETQ. The CDR3 covers 18 residues. The CDR3 DNA reads TGCGCCAGCAGCTTGGGCAGGGGTCGGGTCGTGAGCAATCAGCCCCAGCATTTT. It encodes CASSLGRGRVVSNQPQHF.

This sequence joins TRBV5-1 and TRBJ2-3; TRBD2 agrees at 8 bases. Germline lookup yields CDR1 SGHRS and CDR2 YFSETQ. V shed 2 bases, J shed 6 bases, and the junction held 5 bases outside the gene matches. CDR3 size: 14 residues. This CDR3 is CASSFDREGDTQYF. CDR3 nucleotide sequence: TGCGCCAGCAGCTTTGACCGGGAGGGGGATACGCAGTATTTT.

On this clone: The junction shows a germline mismatch at one end, possibly a read error. V usage is TRBV7-2 and J usage is TRBJ2-1; 11 nucleotides agree with TRBD2. Germline assignment: CDR1 SGHTA and CDR2 FQGNSA. The CDR3 has 16 residues. CDR3 sequence reads: CASSLGSSGRYSEQFF. CDR3 in DNA: TGTGCCAGCAGCTTAGGGTCTAGCGGGAGGTACAGTGAGCAGTTCTTC.

The chain couples TRBV12-3 or TRBV12-4 to TRBJ2-7; TRBD1 agrees at 7 bases. The junction had 1 base not matched to a gene; V was cut back by 4 bases and J by 1 base. The CDR3 length is 13 residues. The CDR3 nucleotides are TGTGCCAGCAGTTGGGGACAGTCCTACGAGCAGTACTTC. This translates into CASSWGQSYEQYF.

This chain links TRBV7-2 with TRBJ2-2, with 8 bases lining up with TRBD1. There are 16 residues in the CDR3. Trimming removed 4 bases from V and 4 bases from J; junction bases left unmatched: 8. The germline gives CDR1 SGHTA, CDR2 FQGNSA. The CDR3 here is CASSSTSTGVTGELFF. The DNA for the CDR3 is TGTGCCAGCAGCTCTACCTCGACAGGGGTCACCGGGGAGCTGTTTTTT.

The V gene is TRBV2, the J gene TRBJ1-1; tentative D call: TRBD1 (5 bases). V was clipped by 2 bases and J by 6 bases, with 10 bases between them. The V gene's germline CDR1 is SNHLY and CDR2 FYNNEI. This CDR3 is built from 13 residues. The DNA of the CDR3 is TGTGCCAGCAGTGAACAGGGTTACGCTGAAGCTTTCTTT. It encodes CASSEQGYAEAFF.

The V gene is TRBV11-2, the J gene TRBJ1-6; D may be TRBD1 (6 bases). The V end lost 4 bases, the J end lost 10 bases, and 14 bases lay between the germline ends. The length of the CDR3 is 14 residues. CDR1 is SGHAT, CDR2 FQNNGV, per germline. The CDR3: CASSYPRGNSPLHF. CDR3 bases: TGTGCCAGCAGCTATCCTAGGGGGAACTCACCCCTCCACTTT.

The rearrangement uses TRBV28 and TRBJ1-2, with 9 bases fitting TRBD1. V lost 6 bases and J lost 1; bases outside the gene matches: 6. Per the germline V gene, CDR1 is MDHEN and CDR2 is SYDVKM. The CDR3 totals 15 residues. CDR3 in DNA: TGTGCCAGCAGGGATTGGGGACAGGGTAACTATGGCTACACCTTC. Translating it yields CASRDWGQGNYGYTF.

As regards this clone: The same CDR3 also results from other DNA sequences found in this sample. The V and J genes are TRBV7-8 and TRBJ2-7; D perhaps matches TRBD1 (6 bases). CDR3 length: 15 amino acids. The V and J ends lost 1 base and 1 base respectively, with 11 bases between them. Germline V CDR1 and CDR2: SGHVS, FQNEAQ. Written as DNA, the CDR3 is TGTGCCAGCAGCTTAGGACAGGCTGGGTCCTACGAGCAGTACTTC. Its translation is CASSLGQAGSYEQYF.

The chain has TRBV7-6 and TRBJ2-2, with D perhaps TRBD1 (6 bases). V was shortened by 4 bases and J by 0 bases, with 21 bases between the two germline ends. The CDR3 has 19 residues. The V gene's germline CDR1 is SGHVS and CDR2 FNYEAQ. The chain's CDR3 is CASSSPFLRGHPNTGELFF. For the CDR3, the DNA is TGTGCCAGCAGCTCCCCTTTTTTAAGGGGACATCCGAACACCGGGGAGCTGTTTTTT.